The T cell receptor (beta chain) under discussion was sequenced for a study of T-cell memory formation after mild COVID-19. Study-wide findings and caveats: Researchers could not confirm that second-wave clones peaking on day 37 targeted SARS-CoV-2.

A remark on this clonotype: Its antigen is currently unknown.

V lost 2 bases, J lost 3 bases, and 8 bases lay in between. CDR1 SGHVS and CDR2 FNYEAQ come from the germline V gene. The CDR3 runs 14 residues. TCRdb fed the 5' RACE reads into MiXCR, producing one record per CDR3 protein. The sample records 350,000 to 500,000 distinct CDR3 sequences, 20% to 30% being singletons. What was sequenced was PBMCs or a T cell subset sorted from them (not recorded which). The origin of this receptor is an adult woman who had mild COVID-19 (a few samples of this study predate the infection). Cell type and time point are not known. This chain uses TRBV7-6 with TRBJ1-5; weak D call: TRBD1 (6 bases). Here the CDR3 reads CASSLRGVNQPQHF. DNA of the CDR3: TGTGCCAGCAGCTTAAGGGGGGTCAATCAGCCCCAGCATTTT. The variable domain in full, with the rest retrieved from reference TRBV7-6 and TRBJ1-5, is GAGVSQSPRYKVTKRGQDVALRCDPISGHVSLYWYRQALGQGPEFLTYFNYEAQQDKSGLPNDRFSAERPEGSISTLTIQRTEQRDSAMYRCASSLRGVNQPQHFGDGTRLSIL.